This T cell receptor beta chain is from a study of human T cells and chemical hapten exposure. Study-level information: Patches that contained 0.01% DPC were applied to the upper back and read at 6 days. The study's findings and limits: Because they had alopecia, donors may respond immunologically unlike healthy people.

Time point here: pre-sensitization, week 0. Treatment in this sample: therapeutic diphenylcyclopropenone sensitization with weekly scalp DPC. Each donor was an alopecia patient between 18 and 70 years of age who qualified for DPC. TCRdb fed the RACE reads into MiXCR, producing one record per CDR3 protein. This sample has roughly 64,000 distinct CDR3 sequences, with 11% found just once. The CDR3 runs 13 residues. From germline, CDR1 is SGHTA and CDR2 FQGNSA. V shed 5 bases and J 5 bases; nucleotides not matched to a gene: 5. As regards this clonotype: Its cognate antigen is unknown.

The J gene is TRBJ2-5, the V gene TRBV7-2, with TRBD1 matching over 7 bases. The specimen comprised whole blood, sampled in connection with sensitization to the hapten diphenylcyclopropenone (DPC). The TCR comes from a woman aged 40 to 50 with alopecia areata. Some clones in this sample may be carry-over from other donors' samples. CDR3 DNA sequence: TGTGCCAGCAGCCAGGGACAGATGGAGACCCAGTACTTC. It encodes CASSQGQMETQYF. Variable domain in full (rest from reference TRBV7-2 and TRBJ2-5): GAGVSQSPSNKVTEKGKDVELRCDPISGHTALYWYRQSLGQGLEFLIYFQGNSAPDKSGLPSDRFSAERTGGSVSTLTIQRTQQEDSAVYLCASSQGQMETQYFGPGTRLLVL.